This T cell receptor (beta chain) comes out of a study of cytomegalovirus exposure and HLA in healthy donors. Study in general: Caucasian-associated ancestry cluster membership applied to around 80% of a few hundred genotyped donors.

Each donor's status was that of a healthy bone marrow donor. Primers: 60 Vbeta forward and 13 Jbeta reverse. The repertoire was sequenced with immunoSEQ multiplex PCR; TCRdb's copy has only in-frame clones and lacks some. The repertoire holds 270,000 or so clones, with roughly 89% as singletons. V lost 6 bases, J lost 3 bases, and 6 bases stayed unmatched. Germline V gene data show CDR1 as MDHEN and CDR2 as SYDVKM. This CDR3 spans 15 amino acids. The sequence was obtained from a man aged 40-50 years in good health and CMV-seropositive. The J gene is TRBJ2-7, the V gene TRBV28, with TRBD2 identical over 12 bases. Sequences were obtained from PBMCs. The CDR3 loop is CASSLWTSGIYEQYF. In DNA form, the CDR3 reads TGTGCCAGCAGCCTCTGGACTAGCGGGATCTACGAGCAGTACTTC. Using reference TRBV28 and TRBJ2-7 for the parts outside the CDR3, the full variable domain is DVKVTQSSRYLVKRTGEKVFLECVQDMDHENMFWYRQDPGLGLRLIYFSYDVKMKEKGDIPEGYSVSREKKERFSLILESASTNQTSMYLCASSLWTSGIYEQYFGPGTRLTVT.